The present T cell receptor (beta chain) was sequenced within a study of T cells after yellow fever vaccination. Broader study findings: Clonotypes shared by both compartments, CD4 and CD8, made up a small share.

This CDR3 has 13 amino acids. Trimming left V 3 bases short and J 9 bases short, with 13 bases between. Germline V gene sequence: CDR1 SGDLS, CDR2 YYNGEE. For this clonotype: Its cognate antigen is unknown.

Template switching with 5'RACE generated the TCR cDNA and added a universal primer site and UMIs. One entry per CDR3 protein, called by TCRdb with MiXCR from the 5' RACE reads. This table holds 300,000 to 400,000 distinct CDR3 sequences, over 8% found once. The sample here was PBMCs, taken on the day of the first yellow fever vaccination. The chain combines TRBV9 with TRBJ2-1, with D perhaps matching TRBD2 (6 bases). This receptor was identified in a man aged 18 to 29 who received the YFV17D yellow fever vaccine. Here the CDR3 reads CASSGSWGGEQFF. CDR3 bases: TGTGCCAGCAGCGGTTCGTGGGGAGGTGAGCAGTTCTTC.